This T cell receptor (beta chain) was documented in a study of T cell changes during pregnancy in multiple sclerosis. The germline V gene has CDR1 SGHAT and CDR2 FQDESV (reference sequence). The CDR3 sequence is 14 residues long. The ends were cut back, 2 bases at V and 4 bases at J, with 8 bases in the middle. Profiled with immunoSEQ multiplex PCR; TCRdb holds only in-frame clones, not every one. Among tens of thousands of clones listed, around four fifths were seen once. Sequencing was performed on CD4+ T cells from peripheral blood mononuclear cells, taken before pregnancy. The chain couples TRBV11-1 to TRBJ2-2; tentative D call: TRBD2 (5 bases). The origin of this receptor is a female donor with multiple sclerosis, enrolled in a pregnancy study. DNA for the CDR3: TGTGCCAGCAGCTTATCCGCGGGCACCGGGGAGCTGTTTTTT. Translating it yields CASSLSAGTGELFF.